Described below is a single T cell receptor beta chain sequence and its context. The CDR3 has 14 amino acids. V dropped 2 bases and J dropped 2 bases, with 9 bases sitting between them. Per the germline V gene, CDR1 is SGHNT and CDR2 is YYREEE (reference sequence). This sample was taken from a study of blood T cell repertoires in COVID-19. Profiled with immunoSEQ multiplex PCR; TCRdb holds only in-frame clones, not every one. The table includes just under 80,000 clones, around 90% detected once. Sequences were obtained from peripheral blood. This sequence joins TRBV5-4 and TRBJ2-3; D perhaps matches TRBD1 (6 bases). This receptor was obtained from a human donor in a cohort sampled during active COVID-19. The CDR3 spells CASSLDRYTDTQYF. The CDR3 region has the DNA TGTGCCAGCAGCTTAGACAGGTACACAGATACGCAGTATTTT.